Below are 3 T cell receptor beta chains sequenced from a single sample in a study of shared clonotypes between healthy human individuals. Here immunoSEQ multiplex PCR was the method, and the copy in TCRdb shows in-frame clones only, minus some. The sample holds hundreds of thousands of clones, 70% to 80% seen once. Sequenced material: PBMCs. These receptor sequences come from a woman in her forties in good health. Some clones in this sample may be carry-over from other donors' samples.

This rearrangement joins TRBV9 to TRBJ2-3; 7 positions match TRBD1. The V and J ends lost 0 bases and 5 bases, in that order; junction bases with no gene match: 3. The CDR3 has 14 amino acids. CDR1 and CDR2 (germline): SGDLS, YYNGEE. CDR3 nucleotide sequence: TGTGCCAGCAGCGTAGCTGGGGACAGAGATACGCAGTATTTT. It translates to CASSVAGDRDTQYF.

The chain is built from TRBV2 and TRBJ2-5, with 7 bases matching TRBD2. CDR1 is SNHLY and CDR2 is FYNNEI in the germline V gene. Losses at the gene ends were 7 bases for V and 5 bases for J; bases not matched to a gene: 10. This CDR3 has 14 residues. The CDR3 region is CASKGGSTVETQYF. The CDR3 coding sequence is TGTGCCAGCAAGGGCGGGAGTACAGTCGAGACCCAGTACTTC.

This clone was counted a few times. The rearrangement links TRBV6-1 to TRBJ1-2; 7 bases are shared with TRBD1. CDR1 MNHNS and CDR2 SASEGT come from the germline V gene. With V trimmed by 1 base and J by 4 bases, 3 bases remained unmatched. This CDR3 contains 14 residues. The DNA of the CDR3 is TGTGCCAGCAGTGAAGGGGACAGTTCCTATGGCTACACCTTC. Translation: CASSEGDSSYGYTF.